A single sample is the source of the 32 T cell receptor beta chains below, sequenced in a study of blood T cell repertoires in COVID-19. The table came from immunoSEQ multiplex PCR; TCRdb's copy has only in-frame clones and leaves some out. The table includes over 200,000 clones, about 80% detected once. Sequencing was performed on PBMCs or T cells enriched from blood (not recorded which). These receptors were taken from a man aged 55 to 70 who had recovered from COVID-19.

The chain recombines TRBV5-1 with TRBJ1-1; D is unresolved. CDR3 length equals 13 residues. The germline V gene has CDR1 SGHRS and CDR2 YFSETQ. The V gene lost 0 bases and the J gene lost 6 bases, with 9 bases spanning the gap. CDR3 sequence reads: CASSLGERAEAFF. The DNA for the CDR3 is TGCGCCAGCAGCTTGGGGGAGAGGGCTGAAGCTTTCTTT.

The V call is TRBV9, the J call TRBJ1-4; D possibly corresponds to TRBD1 (5 bases). The CDR3 length is 16 residues. Trimming stripped 2 bases from V and 8 bases from J, with 19 bases between. Germline assignment: CDR1 SGDLS and CDR2 YYNGEE. For the CDR3, the DNA is TGTGCCAGCAGCGTGTCCGGAGGGGCATCGTGGGAAAAACTGTTTTTT. Protein: CASSVSGGASWEKLFF.

The rearrangement links TRBV11-3 to TRBJ1-1; 11 bases line up with TRBD1. Germline CDR1 reads SGHNT; CDR2 reads YENEEA. Trimming took 10 bases from V and 3 from J; bases not matched to a gene: 7. This CDR3 contains 14 residues. The CDR3 nucleotides are TGTGCCATCCTCCGGGACAGGGGGGACACTGAAGCTTTCTTT. Amino acids: CAILRDRGDTEAFF.

The V gene is TRBV19, the J gene TRBJ2-3; D perhaps matches TRBD2 (6 bases). The CDR3 consists of 14 residues. The germline V and J ends were trimmed by 3 bases and 4 bases, with 11 bases remaining between them. From germline, CDR1 is LNHDA and CDR2 SQIVND (reference sequence). The CDR3 coding sequence is TGTGCCAGTAGTATTGGGGGGTCCTCAGATACGCAGTATTTT. Protein sequence: CASSIGGSSDTQYF.

V usage is TRBV14 and J usage is TRBJ1-5; D gene ambiguous. V lost 6 bases to trimming and J lost 2 bases, with 8 bases between them. The germline V gene has CDR1 SGHDN and CDR2 FVKESK. This CDR3 is 13 amino acids long. This CDR3 is CASSPYGNQPQHF. The CDR3 DNA reads TGTGCCAGCAGTCCTTATGGCAATCAGCCCCAGCATTTT. Combining the CDR3 with reference TRBV14 and TRBJ1-5 gives the whole variable domain EAGVTQFPSHSVIEKGQTVTLRCDPISGHDNLYWYRRVMGKEIKFLLHFVKESKQDESGMPNNRFLAERTGGTYSTLKVQPAELEDSGVYFCASSPYGNQPQHFGDGTRLSIL.

This rearrangement joins TRBV29-1 to TRBJ2-1; 12 nucleotides align to TRBD1. Germline CDR1 is SQVTM and CDR2 is ANQGSEA. The CDR3 length is 15 residues. V lost 7 bases to trimming and J lost 6 bases; unmatched junction nucleotides: 10. Here the CDR3 DNA reads TGCAGCGCAATGACCGGGACAGGGGGCGTCAATGAGCAGTTCTTC. This sequence encodes CSAMTGTGGVNEQFF.

This rearrangement joins TRBV20-1 to TRBJ1-4, with D unclear. Per the germline V gene, CDR1 is DFQATT and CDR2 is SNEGSKA (reference sequence). The V and J ends lost 7 bases and 5 bases respectively, with 8 bases between them. The CDR3 loop spans 11 amino acids. The CDR3 DNA reads TGCAGTGTGGAGGGAAATGAAAAACTGTTTTTT. Translating gives CSVEGNEKLFF.

This sequence joins TRBV6-1 and TRBJ2-3; a possible D gene is TRBD2 (6 bases). This CDR3 comprises 14 residues. The V end was cut by 1 base, the J end by 4 bases, with 9 bases between. In germline, CDR1 is MNHNS, CDR2 SASEGT. CDR3 coding DNA: TGTGCCAGCAGTGAAGGCGGGGCCCCAGATACGCAGTATTTT. It specifies CASSEGGAPDTQYF.

The chain recombines TRBV5-1 with TRBJ2-7; D possibly corresponds to TRBD1 (6 bases). Per germline, CDR1 SGHRS and CDR2 YFSETQ. The V gene lost 2 bases and the J gene lost 2 bases, with 11 bases spanning the gap. The CDR3 length is 14 residues. In DNA, the CDR3 is TGCGCCAGCAGCTTCGAGACAGGAGCCTACGAGCAGTACTTC. It codes for CASSFETGAYEQYF. The variable domain in full, completed from reference TRBV5-1 and TRBJ2-7, reads KAGVTQTPRYLIKTRGQQVTLSCSPISGHRSVSWYQQTPGQGLQFLFEYFSETQRNKGNFPGRFSGRQFSNSRSEMNVSTLELGDSALYLCASSFETGAYEQYFGPGTRLTVT.

This clone was observed once. This chain links TRBV5-1 with TRBJ2-1; D not resolved. Trimming removed 0 bases at V and 9 bases at J, with 13 bases between. Per germline, CDR1 SGHRS and CDR2 YFSETQ. The CDR3 contains 14 residues. CDR3: CASSLVQARTEQFF. In nucleotides, the CDR3 is TGCGCCAGCAGCTTGGTTCAGGCAAGAACTGAGCAGTTCTTC.

The rearrangement joins TRBV11-2 to TRBJ1-1, with D tentatively TRBD1 (6 bases). This CDR3 has 14 residues. Trimming removed 5 bases from V and 3 bases from J, with 13 bases in between. The germline V gene has CDR1 SGHAT and CDR2 FQNNGV. The CDR3 DNA follows: TGTGCCAGCAGCAAAGAGTACAGGGACACTGAAGCTTTCTTT. Residues: CASSKEYRDTEAFF.

This chain connects TRBV9 to TRBJ2-2; 9 positions agree with TRBD1. The CDR3 has 17 residues. The germline gives CDR1 SGDLS, CDR2 YYNGEE. Trimming cost V 4 bases and J 6 bases; bases outside gene matches: 13. The CDR3 is CASSTGVRDRVAGELFF. CDR3 nucleotide sequence: TGTGCCAGCAGCACTGGGGTCCGGGACAGGGTAGCCGGGGAGCTGTTTTTT. Supplemented by reference TRBV9 and TRBJ2-2, the full variable domain reads DSGVTQTPKHLITATGQRVTLRCSPRSGDLSVYWYQQSLDQGLQFLIQYYNGEERAKGNILERFSAQQFPDLHSELNLSSLELGDSALYFCASSTGVRDRVAGELFFGEGSRLTVL.

This clone was recorded only once. The chain carries TRBV5-6 and TRBJ1-2, with TRBD1 as a possible D gene (5 bases). Germline V gives CDR1 SGHDT, CDR2 YYEEEE. Trimming shortened V by 1 base and J by 4 bases, and 14 bases separated the two germline ends. This CDR3 contains 15 residues. The CDR3 sequence: CASSLSPAGPYGYTF. DNA for the CDR3: TGTGCCAGCAGCTTGTCGCCAGCAGGGCCCTATGGCTACACCTTC.

The chain carries TRBV27 and TRBJ1-2; TRBD1 matches 7 bases. This CDR3 region has 15 residues. The germline gives CDR1 MNHEY, CDR2 SMNVEV (reference sequence). V dropped 3 bases and J dropped 1; count of bases not matched to a gene: 5. The CDR3: CASSFQGGINYGYTF. The CDR3 DNA reads TGTGCCAGCAGTTTCCAGGGGGGAATTAACTATGGCTACACCTTC.

This sequence joins TRBV11-3 and TRBJ2-3, with 8 bases matching TRBD1. CDR1 and CDR2 (germline): SGHNT, YENEEA. V was clipped by 4 bases and J by 6 bases; unmatched bases: 9. CDR3 length: 15 amino acids. The CDR3 DNA follows: TGTGCCAGCAGCTCTCCTTGGACAGGGCGGGATACGCAGTATTTT. Translation: CASSSPWTGRDTQYF.

In its sample, this clone was seen many times. This chain uses TRBV6-1 with TRBJ1-2; D is perhaps TRBD1 (5 bases). The V end lost 0 bases, the J end lost 3 bases, and 14 bases lay between the germline ends. From germline, CDR1 is MNHNS and CDR2 SASEGT. The CDR3 has 16 residues. The CDR3 DNA follows: TGTGCCAGCAGTGAAGCGGCTGGGGCAGGCCACTATGGCTACACCTTC. Amino acid sequence: CASSEAAGAGHYGYTF.

The chain links TRBV6-2 or TRBV6-3 to TRBJ1-1, with D perhaps matching TRBD1 (6 bases). Germline-derived CDR1 and CDR2 are MNHEY and SVGEGT. V shed 3 bases and J shed 5 bases, with 25 bases lying between them. The CDR3 has 18 amino acids. CDR3 region: CASSYRGLNRATRTEAFF. CDR3 sequence (DNA): TGTGCCAGCAGTTATCGTGGGCTCAACAGGGCGACGAGAACTGAAGCTTTCTTT.

This rearrangement joins TRBV30 to TRBJ1-6; D unresolved. CDR3 length: 13 residues. Deletions cut 3 bases from V and 0 bases from J, with 3 bases between. Germline-derived CDR1 and CDR2 are GTSNPN and SVGIG (reference sequence). CDR3 residues: CAWRSSYNSPLHF. CDR3 nucleotide sequence: TGTGCCTGGAGGAGCTCCTATAATTCACCCCTCCACTTT.

The rearrangement uses TRBV19 and TRBJ2-1; 7 bases match TRBD2. Germline-derived CDR1 and CDR2 are LNHDA and SQIVND (reference sequence). With 6 bases clipped from V and 4 bases from J, the junction kept 12 bases outside the gene matches. The CDR3 covers 16 residues. The CDR3 sequence is CASRRRAGTQYNEQFF. In DNA form, the CDR3 reads TGTGCCAGTAGGAGGCGAGCGGGGACTCAATACAATGAGCAGTTCTTC.

The chain links TRBV10-3 to TRBJ2-1; 7 bases are shared with TRBD2. The CDR3 runs to 14 residues. From germline, CDR1 is ENHRY and CDR2 SYGVKD. The J segment lost 8 bases and the V segment lost 2 bases, leaving 6 bases of the junction unmatched. The CDR3 region is CAISERGDLDEQFF. DNA for the CDR3: TGTGCCATCAGTGAGCGGGGGGATCTCGATGAGCAGTTCTTC.

A note on this clone: One end of the junction fails to match germline, which may point to a read error. The CDR3 DNA reads TGTGCCAGCAGCTTGGTATACGGAGGCTACTTC. This translates into CASSLVYGGYF. V is TRBV5-8 and J is TRBJ1-2, with D unresolved. This CDR3 is built from 11 residues. Germline loops: CDR1 SGHTS, CDR2 YDEGEE.

The CDR3 reads CASSLTGGVEIEAFF. The DNA of the CDR3 is TGCGCCAGCAGCTTGACGGGGGGAGTGGAGATTGAAGCTTTCTTT. The chain links TRBV5-1 to TRBJ1-1; the D gene is possibly TRBD1 (5 bases). V shed 1 base and J shed 7 bases, with 17 bases lying between them. The CDR3 loop spans 15 amino acids. The V gene's germline CDR1 is SGHRS and CDR2 YFSETQ.

The rearrangement links TRBV3-1 (or the pseudogene TRBV3-2) to TRBJ1-4; D is possibly TRBD1 (5 bases). The germline V gene encodes CDR1 LGHDT and CDR2 YNNKEL (reference sequence). V gave up 8 bases and J gave up 10 bases, with 17 bases separating them. The CDR3 is 13 amino acids. CDR3 loop: CASSRVAGGKLFF. CDR3 nucleotide sequence: TGTGCCAGCTCTAGGGTCGCGGGGGGAAAACTGTTTTTT.

The CDR3 bases are TGTGCCAGCTCACCACTAGGCGGGAGCTCCTACGAGCAGTACTTC. This encodes CASSPLGGSSYEQYF. The chain uses TRBV18 and TRBJ2-7, with 7 bases that match TRBD2. Germline lookup yields CDR1 KGHSH and CDR2 LQKENI. The ends lost 1 base at V and 0 bases at J; junction bases unmatched: 3. The CDR3 has 15 amino acids.

The V gene is TRBV9, the J gene TRBJ2-7; 9 bases are shared with TRBD1. Trimming at V came to 4 bases and at J to 5 bases, leaving 7 bases not matched to a gene. CDR3 length: 14 amino acids. The germline V gene has CDR1 SGDLS and CDR2 YYNGEE. CDR3 in amino acids: CASSSRTGDDEQYF. CDR3 nucleotide sequence: TGTGCCAGCAGCTCCCGGACAGGGGACGACGAGCAGTACTTC.

J is TRBJ2-1 and V is TRBV11-2; D unclear. Trimming stripped 1 base from V and 2 bases from J, with 12 bases between. This CDR3 is built from 16 residues. The V gene's germline CDR1 is SGHAT and CDR2 FQNNGV. This CDR3 is CASSLGWQPPYNEQFF. In DNA, the CDR3 is TGTGCCAGCAGCTTAGGGTGGCAACCCCCCTACAATGAGCAGTTCTTC.

This chain's CDR3 is CASPGQGDTEAFF. The CDR3 DNA is TGTGCCAGTCCGGGACAGGGGGACACTGAAGCTTTCTTT. J is TRBJ1-1 and V is TRBV28; TRBD1 aligns across 11 bases. CDR3 length: 13 amino acids. Looked up from germline, CDR1 is MDHEN and CDR2 is SYDVKM. V shed 9 bases and J 3 bases; nucleotides not matched to a gene: 3.

The rearrangement joins TRBV2 to TRBJ1-2; D is undetermined. CDR3 length: 13 residues. V lost 3 bases and J lost 6, with 11 bases in between. Germline lookup yields CDR1 SNHLY and CDR2 FYNNEI. CDR3 in amino acids: CASSDREDDGYTF. In DNA, the CDR3 is TGTGCCAGCAGTGATCGGGAAGACGATGGCTACACCTTC.

The chain couples TRBV5-1 to TRBJ2-2; TRBD2 is a possible D gene (5 bases). V was pared by 6 bases and J by 2 bases, with 14 bases between. Germline V gene sequence: CDR1 SGHRS, CDR2 YFSETQ. The CDR3 is 15 amino acids. CDR3 sequence: CASTRAVVNTGELFF. For the CDR3, the DNA is TGCGCCAGCACCCGAGCGGTCGTCAACACCGGGGAGCTGTTTTTT.

The chain joins TRBV29-1 to TRBJ1-1; D is unresolved. V dropped 2 bases and J dropped 8 bases, with 6 bases sitting between them. The CDR3 consists of 10 residues. CDR1 is SQVTM, CDR2 ANQGSEA, per germline. CDR3 sequence reads: CSVETGEAFF. As DNA, the CDR3 is TGCAGCGTTGAAACCGGGGAAGCTTTCTTT. The whole variable domain, filled in from reference TRBV29-1 and TRBJ1-1, reads SAVISQKPSRDICQRGTSLTIQCQVDSQVTMMFWYRQQPGQSLTLIATANQGSEATYESGFVIDKFPISRPNLTFSTLTVSNMSPEDSSIYLCSVETGEAFFGQGTRLTVV.

The rearrangement uses TRBV6-6 and TRBJ2-2; 7 bases fit TRBD1. The ends lost 2 bases at V and 6 bases at J; junction bases unmatched: 9. The CDR3 spans 16 residues. In germline, CDR1 is MNHNY, CDR2 SVGAGI (reference sequence). The chain's CDR3 is CASSYPDRVMAGELFF. The CDR3, as DNA: TGTGCCAGCAGTTACCCCGACAGGGTCATGGCCGGGGAGCTGTTTTTT.

The chain joins TRBV29-1 to TRBJ1-4; D gene ambiguous. Trimming stripped 3 bases from V and 8 bases from J, with 10 bases between. This CDR3 is 12 amino acids long. In germline, CDR1 is SQVTM, CDR2 ANQGSEA. CDR3 bases: TGCAGCGTTGAGAGCGATCAGGAAAAACTGTTTTTT. Amino acids: CSVESDQEKLFF.